This T cell receptor beta chain was recorded in a study of technical replicates of blood from several donors. Libraries were prepared by immunoSEQ multiplex PCR; TCRdb keeps only in-frame clonotypes and omits some of them. Here the sample spans roughly 70,000 clones, about nine tenths being singletons. Sequenced sample: PBMCs. This receptor was obtained from a human donor in good health. Some clones in this sample may be carry-over from other donors' samples.

The CDR3 is CASSVGNSGRLLDIQYF. The CDR3 region has the DNA TGTGCCAGCAGCGTAGGAAATAGCGGGAGGTTACTTGACATTCAGTACTTC. The V gene is TRBV9, the J gene TRBJ2-4; 10 bases line up with TRBD2. This CDR3 has 17 amino acids. Losses at the gene ends were 0 bases for V and 8 bases for J; bases not matched to a gene: 11. Looked up from germline, CDR1 is SGDLS and CDR2 is YYNGEE.